The 25 T cell receptor beta chains below were found in one sample sequenced in a study of T cell repertoires in cytomegalovirus infection. TCRdb passed the reads through MiXCR, listing each CDR3 protein once. The repertoire holds approximately 180,000 distinct CDR3 sequences, with 8% to 10% as singletons. The sequenced sample was PBMCs. The receptor source for this set is a human donor in good health (CMV status not recorded). Some clones in this sample may be carry-over from other donors' samples.

The genes are TRBV24-1 and TRBJ2-5, with 9 bases matching TRBD1. Germline-derived CDR1 and CDR2 are KGHDR and SFDVKD. V gave up 4 bases and J gave up 2 bases; unmatched junction bases: 4. The CDR3 loop spans 15 amino acids. The CDR3 bases are TGTGCCACCAGTGAAGCGACAGGGGGACAAGAGACCCAGTACTTC. This sequence encodes CATSEATGGQETQYF.

This clonotype was seen repeatedly, ten times or more. The chain employs TRBV7-9 and TRBJ1-1; 8 nucleotides agree with TRBD1. CDR1 SEHNR and CDR2 FQNEAQ come from the germline V gene (reference sequence). The junction had 15 bases not matched to a gene; V was cut back by 5 bases and J by 4 bases. This CDR3 comprises 17 residues. The CDR3 DNA reads as TGTGCCAGCAGCCTAAGGACAGGGTGGGGCATGGGCACTGAAGCTTTCTTT. This gives the protein CASSLRTGWGMGTEAFF. Using reference TRBV7-9 and TRBJ1-1 for the parts outside the CDR3, the full variable domain is DTGVSQNPRHKITKRGQNVTFRCDPISEHNRLYWYRQTLGQGPEFLTYFQNEAQLEKSRLLSDRFSAERPKGSFSTLEIQRTEQGDSAMYLCASSLRTGWGMGTEAFFGQGTRLTVV.

Many counts were recorded for this clonotype. The rearrangement links TRBV7-2 to TRBJ2-2; TRBD1 might be the D (6 bases). V lost 3 bases to trimming and J lost 5 bases, with 7 bases between them. Germline V gene lookup returns CDR1 SGHTA and CDR2 FQGNSA. The CDR3 contains 13 residues. Here the CDR3 reads CASSFQGTGELFF. The CDR3, as DNA: TGTGCCAGCAGCTTTCAGGGGACCGGGGAGCTGTTTTTT.

In its sample, this clonotype was seen a few times. This chain uses TRBV9 with TRBJ1-1, with TRBD1 matching over 8 bases. The CDR3 consists of 15 residues. Germline CDR1 SGDLS, CDR2 YYNGEE. V dropped 0 bases and J dropped 3; count of bases not matched to a gene: 4. CDR3 sequence reads: CASSVDPGGDTEAFF. As DNA, the CDR3 is TGTGCCAGCAGCGTAGATCCAGGGGGCGACACTGAAGCTTTCTTT.

The J gene is TRBJ1-4, the V gene TRBV6-5; D is unresolved. The CDR3 contains 15 residues. From germline, CDR1 is MNHEY and CDR2 SVGAGI. V was cut by 0 bases and J by 3 bases, with 8 bases left in between. DNA of the CDR3: TGTGCCAGCAGTTACTCTACGGGCCCTAATGAAAAACTGTTTTTT. Translation gives CASSYSTGPNEKLFF.

The rearrangement uses TRBV29-1 and TRBJ2-2; possible D gene TRBD1, 6 bases. Per germline, CDR1 SQVTM and CDR2 ANQGSEA. V was shortened by 7 bases and J by 0 bases, with 12 bases between the two germline ends. CDR3 length: 14 amino acids. The CDR3 region has the DNA TGCAGCGCTTGGACAGCCGCGAACACCGGGGAGCTGTTTTTT. It encodes CSAWTAANTGELFF.

This clonotype was counted only a few times. V usage is TRBV5-1 and J usage is TRBJ1-1; D gene uncertain. The germline V gene has CDR1 SGHRS and CDR2 YFSETQ. The CDR3 consists of 13 residues. Trimming pared 4 bases from V and 3 bases from J, leaving 10 bases between. The CDR3 sequence: CASSPDTYTEAFF. CDR3 nucleotide sequence: TGCGCCAGCAGCCCCGACACTTACACTGAAGCTTTCTTT.

The chain has TRBV2 and TRBJ2-7, with 9 bases identical to TRBD1. This CDR3 is 15 amino acids long. Germline loops: CDR1 SNHLY, CDR2 FYNNEI. Trimming cost V 5 bases and J 0 bases; bases outside gene matches: 5. CDR3 sequence reads: CASSSRDRASYEQYF. CDR3 in DNA: TGTGCCAGCAGTTCCCGGGACAGGGCCTCCTACGAGCAGTACTTC.

The sample holds many counts of this clonotype. This sequence joins TRBV12-3 or TRBV12-4 and TRBJ2-7; D call uncertain. V was cut by 1 base and J by 2 bases, with 6 bases left in between. There are 13 residues in the CDR3. CDR3 DNA: TGTGCCAGCAGTTTAGTGCAGGCCTACGAGCAGTACTTC. As protein: CASSLVQAYEQYF.

This clonotype was seen ten or more times. The chain couples TRBV6-6 to TRBJ1-1; no definite D call. The CDR3 length is 14 residues. CDR1 and CDR2 from the germline V gene are MNHNY and SVGAGI (reference sequence). The V end was cut by 0 bases, the J end by 1 base, with 6 bases between. CDR3 protein: CASSYSVRNTEAFF. The CDR3 DNA is TGTGCCAGCAGTTACTCGGTCAGGAACACTGAAGCTTTCTTT.

The table lists this clonotype with a few counts. The chain has TRBV20-1 and TRBJ2-5; no clear D gene. The ends were cut back, 3 bases at V and 2 bases at J, with 13 bases in the middle. CDR3 size: 14 residues. Germline CDR1 reads DFQATT; CDR2 reads SNEGSKA (reference sequence). CDR3 residues: CSASWANAQETQYF. In nucleotides, the CDR3 is TGCAGTGCTAGTTGGGCAAACGCTCAAGAGACCCAGTACTTC.

The chain combines TRBV28 with TRBJ1-5, with a possible D match to TRBD1 (6 bases). The CDR3 runs to 15 residues. CDR1 is MDHEN and CDR2 is SYDVKM in the germline V gene. Trimming removed 11 bases at V and 3 bases at J, with 20 bases between. The CDR3, as DNA: TGTGCCGGCCGCTCGGACAGAATTATCAATCAGCCCCAGCATTTT. Translated: CAGRSDRIINQPQHF.

Ten or more counts support this clonotype. The chain employs TRBV6-2 or TRBV6-3 and TRBJ2-1, with TRBD1 identical over 9 bases. This CDR3 has 15 amino acids. CDR1 and CDR2 from the germline V gene are MNHEY and SVGEGT. J lost 4 bases, V lost 6 bases, and 7 bases had no gene match. CDR3 sequence: CASSPGQGRYNEQFF. The CDR3 DNA reads as TGTGCCAGCAGCCCCGGACAGGGGCGGTACAATGAGCAGTTCTTC.

The sample holds a few counts of this clonotype. The chain uses TRBV20-1 and TRBJ2-7, with D hard to call. The V end was cut by 2 bases, the J end by 3 bases, with 11 bases between. This CDR3 has 13 residues. CDR1 DFQATT and CDR2 SNEGSKA come from the germline V gene (reference sequence). The CDR3 sequence is CSARTPARYEQYF. CDR3 coding DNA: TGCAGTGCTAGAACTCCTGCCCGCTACGAGCAGTACTTC.

This clonotype was seen many times. The V call is TRBV7-2, the J call TRBJ2-7; D may be TRBD1 or TRBD2 (5 bases each). The CDR3 is made up of 12 amino acids. V lost 1 base and J lost 7, with 8 bases in between. Germline CDR1 is SGHTA and CDR2 is FQGNSA. The CDR3: CASSLDWGEQYF. The CDR3, as DNA: TGTGCCAGCAGCTTAGACTGGGGGGAGCAGTACTTC.

This clonotype was picked up many times. V gene TRBV7-2 combines with J gene TRBJ2-3, with D unresolved. V lost 3 bases and J 8 bases, leaving 9 bases between the germline ends. Germline assignment: CDR1 SGHTA and CDR2 FQGNSA. This CDR3 spans 12 amino acids. The CDR3 DNA reads TGTGCCAGCAGCTTCGACCCCGGTACGCAGTATTTT. Amino acids: CASSFDPGTQYF.

Many counts were recorded for this clonotype. The gene calls are TRBV30 and TRBJ2-1; TRBD1 matches 11 bases. This CDR3 contains 12 residues. The germline V gene encodes CDR1 GTSNPN and CDR2 SVGIG (reference sequence). Unmatched junction bases numbered 2, after V lost 6 bases and J lost 7 bases. CDR3: CACGTGGNEQFF. The CDR3 DNA follows: TGTGCCTGCGGGACAGGGGGAAATGAGCAGTTCTTC.

This clonotype occurred many times. This chain links TRBV7-2 with TRBJ2-1; a possible D gene is TRBD2 (5 bases). Germline V gene sequence: CDR1 SGHTA, CDR2 FQGNSA. The length of the CDR3 is 16 residues. V gave up 0 bases and J gave up 0 bases, with 9 bases separating them. The CDR3 sequence: CASSLALGSSYNEQFF. The CDR3 region has the DNA TGTGCCAGCAGCTTAGCGTTAGGGAGCTCCTACAATGAGCAGTTCTTC.

Many counts were recorded for this clonotype. The CDR3 spells CAINAHSPDTQYF. CDR3 bases: TGTGCCATCAACGCACACTCGCCGGATACGCAGTATTTT. The gene calls are TRBV10-3 and TRBJ2-3; no definite D call. Germline V gene sequence: CDR1 ENHRY, CDR2 SYGVKD. The CDR3 is 13 residues long. V dropped 7 bases and J dropped 6 bases, with 14 bases sitting between them.

This clonotype occurred a few times. V and J are TRBV4-2 and TRBJ1-2, with D possibly matching TRBD1 (5 bases). The CDR3 is made up of 19 amino acids. The V end lost 0 bases, the J end lost 4 bases, and 24 bases lay between the germline ends. Germline V gives CDR1 LGHNA, CDR2 YNFKEQ. Here the CDR3 reads CASSQDLQGMGGLPYGYTF. The CDR3 DNA is TGTGCCAGCAGCCAAGATCTTCAGGGAATGGGCGGGCTTCCCTATGGCTACACCTTC.

This clonotype was picked up a small number of times. The V gene is TRBV10-3, the J gene TRBJ2-2, with 8 bases aligning to TRBD2. The CDR3 consists of 18 residues. The germline V gene has CDR1 ENHRY and CDR2 SYGVKD. V lost 9 bases to trimming and J lost 7 bases; unmatched junction nucleotides: 22. The CDR3 nucleotides are TGTGCCATTGGCCGTGGGGGAGTTTCCGGGACTAGTCTCGGGGAGCTGTTTTTT. Protein sequence: CAIGRGGVSGTSLGELFF.

The table lists this clonotype with many counts. The chain couples TRBV10-3 to TRBJ1-6; D gene ambiguous. Between the trimmed V and J ends, which lost 4 bases and 6 bases, there was a span of 4 bases. The CDR3 is 12 amino acids. Germline CDR1 and CDR2: ENHRY and SYGVKD. CDR3 region: CAISALNSPLHF. The CDR3 region has the DNA TGTGCCATCAGTGCGCTTAATTCACCCCTCCACTTT.

This clonotype was seen repeatedly, ten times or more. The J gene is TRBJ1-3, the V gene TRBV7-8; D perhaps matches TRBD1 (6 bases). Germline CDR1 reads SGHVS; CDR2 reads FQNEAQ. Trimming removed 5 bases at V and 4 bases at J, with 18 bases between. The CDR3 loop spans 16 amino acids. The CDR3 protein is CASSTPIAGEGNTIYF. DNA for the CDR3: TGTGCCAGCAGCACCCCCATTGCAGGGGAGGGAAACACCATATATTTT. Variable domain in full (rest from reference TRBV7-8 and TRBJ1-3): GAGVSQSPRYKVAKRGQDVALRCDPISGHVSLFWYQQALGQGPEFLTYFQNEAQLDKSGLPSDRFFAERPEGSVSTLKIQRTQQEDSAVYLCASSTPIAGEGNTIYFGEGSWLTVV.

This clonotype was found a few times. The chain uses TRBV28 and TRBJ2-3; D is unclear. CDR3 length equals 14 residues. In germline, CDR1 is MDHEN, CDR2 SYDVKM. Between the trimmed V and J ends, which lost 1 base and 0 bases, there was a span of 5 bases. This CDR3 reads CASSLSPSTDTQYF. As DNA, the CDR3 is TGTGCCAGCAGTTTATCGCCCAGCACAGATACGCAGTATTTT. Drawing the rest from reference TRBV28 and TRBJ2-3, the complete variable domain is DVKVTQSSRYLVKRTGEKVFLECVQDMDHENMFWYRQDPGLGLRLIYFSYDVKMKEKGDIPEGYSVSREKKERFSLILESASTNQTSMYLCASSLSPSTDTQYFGPGTRLTVL.

This clonotype was picked up a small number of times. The chain uses TRBV20-1 and TRBJ2-5; TRBD2 matches 8 bases. Germline CDR1 DFQATT, CDR2 SNEGSKA (reference sequence). After removal of 6 bases from V and 5 bases from J, the junction contained 14 bases not matched to a gene. The length of the CDR3 is 15 residues. Here the CDR3 DNA reads TGCAGTGCGGCACACCCGGGACTAGATTACGAGACCCAGTACTTC. It specifies CSAAHPGLDYETQYF.